This T cell receptor (beta chain) derives from a study of sequential checkpoint blockade in melanoma. Study details: Patients were randomized 1:1 to nivolumab-then-ipilimumab or ipilimumab-then-nivolumab first-line. Fewer than 25 patients had tumor biopsies before treatment and at week 13. TCRbeta immunosequencing was performed on DNA from roughly 91 pretreatment melanoma tumor samples.

Germline CDR1 reads LNHDA; CDR2 reads SQIVND (reference sequence). With 2 bases clipped from V and 5 bases from J, the junction kept 0 bases outside the gene matches. The CDR3 totals 13 residues. The sample's treatment: randomized to nivolumab then ipilimumab (arm A) or the reverse (arm B). Patients had received no earlier DNA-damaging chemotherapy. Libraries were prepared by immunoSEQ multiplex PCR; TCRdb keeps only in-frame clonotypes and omits some of them. In the table there are just over 1,500 clones, roughly 24% of which are singletons. This receptor was taken from a human donor with melanoma. The V call is TRBV19, the J call TRBJ1-5; 7 positions agree with TRBD1. The sequences come from tumor tissue (inferred from file names), collected from a patient given nivolumab and ipilimumab in sequence. The CDR3: CASSITGDQPQHF. The DNA of the CDR3 is TGTGCCAGTAGTATAACAGGGGATCAGCCCCAGCATTTT.